This is a list of T cell receptor beta chains from one sample in a study of Ad26.COV2.S vaccination and SARS-CoV-2 variants. Assay used: immunoSEQ multiplex PCR; TCRdb lists only in-frame clones, some missing. The sample holds roughly 390,000 clones, 75% to 90% seen once. The sequenced sample was peripheral blood, obtained in a trial of Ad26.COV2.S vaccine versus placebo. These receptors originate from a person between 18 and 65 years old who received the Ad26.COV2.S COVID-19 vaccine or a placebo. The CDR3 runs from the conserved cysteine through the conserved F or W. Each record gives: J gene, clone size, D gene, V gene, CDR3 length, CDR3 DNA, CDR3 protein. D genes are given only for firm matches. The size of a clone is reported for some rows only, either as once, few or many, or as a class for expanded clones.

TRBJ1-1	NA	NA	TRBV7-6	15	TGTGCCAGCAGCTCCCGCCCCCAAGGATTGGGTGAAGCTTTCTTT	CASSSRPQGLGEAFF
TRBJ2-2	few	NA	TRBV3-1/TRBV3-2	16	TGTGCCAGCAGCCAAGGGTCCGGGGCGAACACCGGGGAGCTGTTTTTT	CASSQGSGANTGELFF
TRBJ2-1	NA	TRBD2	TRBV11-1	15	TGTGCCAGCAGCCACTTAGCGGGGACCTACAATGAGCAGTTCTTC	CASSHLAGTYNEQFF
TRBJ2-1	once	TRBD2	TRBV9	16	TGTGCCAGCAGCGCTAGGACTAGCGGGGGGTACAATGAGCAGTTCTTC	CASSARTSGGYNEQFF
TRBJ1-2	NA	TRBD1	TRBV4-3	16	TGCGCCAGCAGCCAAGATTCCTATAGGGGGCTGACTGGCTACACCTTC	CASSQDSYRGLTGYTF
TRBJ1-1	NA	NA	TRBV12-3/TRBV12-4	13	TGTGCCAGCAGTTTAAGCGAGAACACTGAAGCTTTCTTT	CASSLSENTEAFF
TRBJ1-2	few	NA	TRBV5-4	13	TGTGCCAGCAGCTTGGGGGGGAACTATGGCTACACCTTC	CASSLGGNYGYTF
TRBJ1-2	NA	TRBD1	TRBV6-5	13	TGTGCCAGCAGGAGGACAGGGGGCGACGGCTACACCTTC	CASRRTGGDGYTF
TRBJ2-7	NA	NA	TRBV10-2	13	TGCGCCAGCAGTGTCCACCCGGGGGCTGAGCAGTACTTC	CASSVHPGAEQYF
TRBJ1-1	NA	NA	TRBV9	13	TGTGCCAGCAGCGCCCGGGCCAACACTGAAGCTTTCTTT	CASSARANTEAFF
TRBJ2-2	few	NA	TRBV5-1	15	TGCGCCAGCAGTCGCGGCCTAGCGAACACCGGGGAGCTGTTTTTT	CASSRGLANTGELFF
TRBJ2-7	NA	TRBD1	TRBV9	15	TGTGCCAGCAGCTACCGGGACAGCTTTTTCTACGAGCAGTACTTC	CASSYRDSFFYEQYF
TRBJ2-4	NA	TRBD2	TRBV11-2	20	TGTGCCAGCAGCTTAGATCGGGGGGGAGGAACTTTAATAGCCAAAAACATTCAGTACTTC	CASSLDRGGGTLIAKNIQYF
TRBJ2-7	once	NA	TRBV27	14	TGTGCCAGCAGTTCGGGACTGGCCGGGTACGAGCAGTACTTC	CASSSGLAGYEQYF
TRBJ1-5	NA	NA	TRBV7-8	13	TGTGCCAGCAGCTTTGGGGGGGATCAGCCCCAGCATTTT	CASSFGGDQPQHF
TRBJ2-5	NA	TRBD2	TRBV7-2	15	TGTGCCAGCAGCTTAGTCGGGGGGGCTTGGGAGACCCAGTACTTC	CASSLVGGAWETQYF
TRBJ1-2	NA	NA	TRBV6-1	14	TGTGCCAGCAGTGAAGCAGGGGATTTGAATGGCTACACCTTC	CASSEAGDLNGYTF
TRBJ2-5	NA	TRBD2	TRBV7-9	15	TGTGCCAGCAGCTTGGCTAGCGGGGCCCCAGAGACCCAGTACTTC	CASSLASGAPETQYF
TRBJ1-6	NA	TRBD1	TRBV6-5	13	TGTGCCAGCAGAGGACAGGGAAATTCACCCCTCCACTTT	CASRGQGNSPLHF
TRBJ2-1	NA	NA	TRBV2	13	TGTGCCAGCAGTGAAACAGGGTTCGGTGAGCAGTTCTTC	CASSETGFGEQFF
TRBJ1-5	NA	NA	TRBV6-2/TRBV6-3	15	TGTGCCAGTAGCAGGGGAGCGGGACCCAATCAGCCCCAGCATTTT	CASSRGAGPNQPQHF
TRBJ2-6	NA	NA	TRBV3-1/TRBV3-2	15	TGTGCCAGCAGCCCCCAGTTTGTTGGGGCCAACGTCCTGACTTTC	CASSPQFVGANVLTF
TRBJ1-2	once	TRBD1	TRBV30	14	TGTGCCTGGAGCGCAGACAGGGGCGGCTATGGCTACACCTTC	CAWSADRGGYGYTF
TRBJ1-1	NA	TRBD1	TRBV20-1	11	TGCAGTGAGCAGGGGGCCGTTGAAGCTTTCTTT	CSEQGAVEAFF
TRBJ1-6	NA	NA	TRBV19	15	TGTGCCAGTAGTATGGGCGGCTCCTATAATTCACCCCTCCACTTT	CASSMGGSYNSPLHF
TRBJ1-5	NA	TRBD1	TRBV24-1	15	TGTGCCACCAGTGATGGGGGACAGGGCAATCAGCCCCAGCATTTT	CATSDGGQGNQPQHF
TRBJ1-2	few	NA	TRBV10-1	12	TGCGCCAGCACCCCGGCGAGACATGGCTACACCTTC	CASTPARHGYTF
TRBJ2-3	NA	NA	TRBV4-3	17	TGCGCCAGCAGCCAAGATTGGGACGGGTCCTGGGTAGATACGCAGTATTTT	CASSQDWDGSWVDTQYF
TRBJ1-2	NA	TRBD1	TRBV11-2	13	TGTGCCAGCAGCACGTCGACAGGGGATGGCTACACCTTC	CASSTSTGDGYTF
TRBJ2-7	NA	NA	TRBV5-4	14	TGTGCCAGCAGCCAGGGACAAGGGACCTACGAGCAGTACTTC	CASSQGQGTYEQYF
TRBJ2-3	once	NA	TRBV24-1	13	TGTGCCACCAGTGATTCTTCAAGTAATACGCAGTATTTT	CATSDSSSNTQYF
TRBJ2-7	few	TRBD1	TRBV11-3	14	TGTGCCAGCAGCCAGGGACAGGGGATCTACGAGCAGTACTTC	CASSQGQGIYEQYF
TRBJ2-2	NA	NA	TRBV6-5	15	TGTGCCAGCAGAGTCACAGGGGGGGAGACCGGGGAGCTGTTTTTT	CASRVTGGETGELFF
TRBJ2-1	NA	TRBD2	TRBV27	15	TGTGCCAGCAGTCGTTCCGGGACTAGCGGGAATGAGCAGTTCTTC	CASSRSGTSGNEQFF
TRBJ1-1	NA	NA	TRBV19	17	TGTGCCAGTAGTATTAGGGGTCAGGGTTGGGTAAACACTGAAGCTTTCTTT	CASSIRGQGWVNTEAFF
TRBJ1-2	once	TRBD1	TRBV4-1	17	TGCGCCAGCACCACTCCGGGACAGGGGATTGCGTCCTATGGCTACACCTTC	CASTTPGQGIASYGYTF
TRBJ2-7	NA	TRBD1	TRBV11-2	15	TGTGCCAGCAGCTTAGGGAGACAGGGGTACTACGAGCAGTACTTC	CASSLGRQGYYEQYF
TRBJ2-4	NA	NA	TRBV14	14	TGTGCCAGCAGCCCCAGTCGGCTTGGGGGCATTCAGTACTTC	CASSPSRLGGIQYF
TRBJ1-1	NA	TRBD1	TRBV20-1	16	TGCAGTGCTAGTGTAAATCGACAGGGATTAAACACTGAAGCTTTCTTT	CSASVNRQGLNTEAFF
TRBJ2-7	NA	NA	TRBV6-1	15	TGTGCCAGCAGTGACCAGACAGTTATCATCGGCGAGCAGTACTTC	CASSDQTVIIGEQYF
TRBJ2-7	many	TRBD2	TRBV6-6	16	TGTGCCAGCAGCCGATCGATTAGCGGGGGGGCTCGGGAGCAGTACTTC	CASSRSISGGAREQYF
TRBJ2-7	NA	NA	TRBV27	13	TGTGCCAGCAGTTTAACTAGCTCCTACGAGCAGTACTTC	CASSLTSSYEQYF
TRBJ1-1	NA	NA	TRBV4-1	15	TGCGCCAGCAGCCAAGAACACAGGGTGGCCACTGAAGCTTTCTTT	CASSQEHRVATEAFF
TRBJ2-1	NA	TRBD2	TRBV6-5	15	TGTGCCAGCAGTTATTCCGGGACTAGCGTCCATGAGCAGTTCTTC	CASSYSGTSVHEQFF
TRBJ2-7	once	TRBD1	TRBV6-2/TRBV6-3	14	TGTGCCAGCAGTTACAGGGGGCAGCGGTACGAGCAGTACTTC	CASSYRGQRYEQYF
TRBJ2-7	NA	TRBD1	TRBV6-1	15	TGTGCCAGCAGTGAAGCCGGGACAGGGGATGGGGAGCAGTACTTC	CASSEAGTGDGEQYF
TRBJ2-2	NA	NA	TRBV19	17	TGTGCCAGTAGTATAGAGAGCCGGGGTTGGAACACCGGGGAGCTGTTTTTT	CASSIESRGWNTGELFF
TRBJ1-2	NA	NA	TRBV27	12	TGTGCCAGCAGTCAGGGTAACTATGGCTACACCTTC	CASSQGNYGYTF
TRBJ2-1	NA	NA	TRBV7-8	19	TGTGCCAGCAGCCGGATGCTAGGGAGGGGGGCGACATCCTACAATGAGCAGTTCTTC	CASSRMLGRGATSYNEQFF
TRBJ1-2	NA	NA	TRBV12-3/TRBV12-4	13	TGTGCCAGCAGCCTAGGGGTGGTCTATGGCTACACCTTC	CASSLGVVYGYTF
TRBJ2-7	NA	NA	TRBV19	14	TGTGCCAGTAGTATAGGGGAAGGGGACGGTCCCCAGTACTTC	CASSIGEGDGPQYF
TRBJ1-2	once	TRBD1	TRBV7-9	16	TGTGCCAGCAGCTCGGGACAGGGGGCGCGGGGCTCCGGCTACACCTTC	CASSSGQGARGSGYTF
TRBJ1-1	NA	NA	TRBV3-1/TRBV3-2	15	TGTGCCAGCAGCCCACAATACAGGGTTAACACTGAAGCTTTCTTT	CASSPQYRVNTEAFF
TRBJ1-1	NA	NA	TRBV5-4	12	TGTGCCAGCAGCCTACACAGCACTGAAGCTTTCTTT	CASSLHSTEAFF
TRBJ1-1	NA	NA	TRBV7-6	14	TGTGCCAGCAGCCCTCAGGGCTTGAACACTGAAGCTTTCTTT	CASSPQGLNTEAFF
TRBJ2-2	NA	NA	TRBV7-9	13	TGTGCCAGCAGTTCGGATTCGTCCGGGGAGCTGTTTTTT	CASSSDSSGELFF
TRBJ1-6	NA	TRBD1	TRBV5-4	14	TGTGCCAGCAGCTTTGACAGGGGGAATTCACCCCTCCACTTT	CASSFDRGNSPLHF
TRBJ1-1	NA	NA	TRBV11-3	13	TGTGCCAGCAGCTTAGAACTGAACACTGAAGCTTTCTTT	CASSLELNTEAFF
TRBJ1-3	NA	TRBD1	TRBV7-2	15	TGTGCCACCAGTTTGACAGGGAGCACTGGAAACACCATATATTTT	CATSLTGSTGNTIYF